This TCR beta chain was recovered during a study of blood T cell repertoires in COVID-19. Study summary: Material from acute and convalescent COVID-19 was sourced from the United States, Italy and Spain. Sample material is recorded as cDNA or gDNA derived from T cells, B-cell-depleted T cells, or PBMCs.

Methods used by the authors: It was from reference gene primer amplification that nucleated cell counts were estimated. Sequenced by immunoSEQ multiplex PCR; TCRdb stores in-frame clones only, minus some. V, J and clone size reflect that table, while D and trimming were determined from the DNA. The data hold a few hundred thousand clones, with about four fifths observed a single time. CDR1 MNHEY and CDR2 SVGAGI come from the germline V gene. Trimming took 6 bases from V and 5 from J; bases not matched to a gene: 9. This CDR3 is 15 amino acids long. Sequencing was performed on peripheral blood. The source of this sequence is a woman younger than 35 with acute or convalescent COVID-19. V usage is TRBV6-5 and J usage is TRBJ1-5, with 8 bases matching TRBD1. The CDR3 DNA is TGTGCCAGCAGGGATGGGACAGGAGGGGATCAGCCCCAGCATTTT. Translating gives CASRDGTGGDQPQHF.